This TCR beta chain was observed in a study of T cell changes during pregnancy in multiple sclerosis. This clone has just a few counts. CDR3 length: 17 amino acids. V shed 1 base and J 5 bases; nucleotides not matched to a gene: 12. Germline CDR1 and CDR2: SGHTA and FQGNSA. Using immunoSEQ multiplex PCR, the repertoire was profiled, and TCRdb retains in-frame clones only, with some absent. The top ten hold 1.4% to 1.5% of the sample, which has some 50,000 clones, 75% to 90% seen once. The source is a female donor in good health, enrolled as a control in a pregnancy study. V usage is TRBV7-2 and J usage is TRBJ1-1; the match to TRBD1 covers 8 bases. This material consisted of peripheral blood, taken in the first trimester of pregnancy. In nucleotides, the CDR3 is TGTGCCAGCAGCTTAGGGGGGAGCCCACAGGGGGTGACTGAAGCTTTCTTT. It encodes CASSLGGSPQGVTEAFF.